A selection of T cell receptor beta chains follows, all from one sample in a study of PD-1 blockade in classical Hodgkin lymphoma. This table comes from immunoSEQ multiplex PCR, and its TCRdb copy is limited to in-frame clones, with some not included. Here the sample spans 80,000 to 100,000 clones, around 93% being singletons. This specimen consisted of peripheral blood mononuclear cells (PBMCs), obtained before the fourth cycle of nivolumab. Receptor source: a human donor with classical Hodgkin lymphoma. CDR3s include the opening cysteine and the closing phenylalanine or tryptophan. A D gene is named only where the DNA matches it firmly. Some rows have no size entry. The others give once, few or many, or a class for an expanded clone.

j_call v_call d_call clone_size cdr3_aa cdr3_nt
TRBJ2-7 TRBV30 NA NA CAWSVIYEAYEQYF TGTGCCTGGAGTGTCATCTACGAGGCGTACGAGCAGTACTTC
TRBJ2-5 TRBV30 TRBD2 few CAWAGVSETQYF TGTGCCTGGGCGGGAGTCTCCGAGACCCAGTACTTC
TRBJ2-1 TRBV7-9 TRBD2 NA CASSLSTSGSEQFF TGTGCCAGCAGCTTATCAACTAGCGGGAGTGAGCAGTTCTTC
TRBJ2-7 TRBV28 NA NA CASSSGPLYEQYF TGTGCCAGCAGCAGCGGGCCCCTCTACGAGCAGTACTTC
TRBJ2-7 TRBV27 NA NA CASSPRGDFSYEQYF TGTGCCAGCAGCCCTCGCGGGGATTTTAGTTACGAGCAGTACTTC
TRBJ2-7 TRBV5-8 NA NA CASSFSGGGEQYF TGTGCCAGCAGCTTTTCCGGGGGCGGCGAGCAGTACTTC
TRBJ2-6 TRBV2 TRBD1 NA CASSKGTGTPVGANVLTF TGTGCCAGCAGTAAAGGGACAGGGACCCCTGTGGGGGCCAACGTCCTGACTTTC
TRBJ2-3 TRBV9 TRBD2 few CASSTSGRGADTQYF TGTGCCAGCAGTACTAGCGGGAGGGGGGCAGATACGCAGTATTTT
TRBJ1-1 TRBV11-3 NA once CASSRPQGRRVNTEAFF TGTGCCAGCAGCCGACCCCAGGGGCGCCGGGTGAACACTGAAGCTTTCTTT
TRBJ1-2 TRBV5-1 NA NA CASSTGTRTEQYGYTF TGCGCCAGCAGCACGGGGACTCGGACAGAACAGTATGGCTACACCTTC
TRBJ2-5 TRBV25-1 NA NA CASSEFAGRETQYF TGTGCCAGCAGTGAATTTGCGGGTAGGGAGACCCAGTACTTC
TRBJ1-5 TRBV27 NA NA CASRSGGGNQPQHF TGTGCCAGCAGGTCCGGGGGGGGCAATCAGCCCCAGCATTTT
TRBJ2-1 TRBV6-4 TRBD2 NA CASSVLAGGRNEQFF TGTGCCAGCAGTGTTCTTGCGGGAGGGCGGAATGAGCAGTTCTTC
TRBJ2-7 TRBV29-1 NA NA CGASSFGEQYF TGCGGGGCTAGCAGTTTCGGCGAGCAGTACTTC
TRBJ2-7 TRBV5-1 TRBD1 NA CASSLDRGRDYVQYF TGCGCCAGCAGCTTGGACAGGGGAAGAGACTACGTGCAGTACTTC
TRBJ2-7 TRBV21-1 NA once CASSKTVILGRGPYEQYF TGTGCCAGCAGCAAAACCGTCATTCTCGGACGCGGACCCTACGAGCAGTACTTC
TRBJ2-2 TRBV18 NA NA CASPPTGDNTGELFF TGTGCCAGCCCCCCCACAGGAGATAACACCGGGGAGCTGTTTTTT